The 8 T cell receptor beta chains in this list originate from one sample, sequenced in a study of blood T cell repertoires in COVID-19. TCRdb's table, derived via immunoSEQ multiplex PCR, lists solely in-frame clones and lacks some. The repertoire holds under 250,000 clones, with roughly 75% as singletons. Material: peripheral blood. These receptors came from a woman aged 70 to 79 with acute or convalescent COVID-19.

The chain carries TRBV5-1 and TRBJ2-5; 9 bases agree with TRBD1. J was trimmed by 6 bases and V by 0 bases; bases with no gene match: 6. The CDR3 has 15 amino acids. Germline CDR1 reads SGHRS; CDR2 reads YFSETQ. The CDR3 protein is CASSLEDRGAQTQYF. In nucleotides, the CDR3 is TGCGCCAGCAGCTTGGAGGACAGGGGTGCACAGACCCAGTACTTC.

This clone was seen a single time. V is TRBV5-6 and J is TRBJ2-5; 7 nucleotides align to TRBD2. CDR3 length equals 16 residues. The V gene's germline CDR1 is SGHDT and CDR2 YYEEEE. The V and J ends lost 3 bases and 5 bases, in that order; junction bases with no gene match: 13. CDR3 sequence (DNA): TGTGCCAGCAGCTCCCGGGGGGAGGACTTTAGGGAGACCCAGTACTTC. Its translation is CASSSRGEDFRETQYF.

The CDR3, as DNA: TGCGCCAGCAGCTCGGGACAGGGGGGTTCTGGAAACACCATATATTTT. Residues: CASSSGQGGSGNTIYF. V usage is TRBV5-1 and J usage is TRBJ1-3; 11 bases map to TRBD1. Trimming removed 3 bases from V and 1 base from J; junction bases left unmatched: 3. The CDR3 contains 16 residues. The V gene's germline CDR1 is SGHRS and CDR2 YFSETQ.

Concerning this clone: Within the sample, other DNA sequences also encode this same CDR3. The genes are TRBV3-1 (or the pseudogene TRBV3-2) and TRBJ1-4; TRBD1 is a possible D gene (6 bases). This CDR3 contains 16 residues. Germline CDR1 is LGHDT and CDR2 is YNNKEL (reference sequence). V lost 3 bases and J lost 0, with 11 bases in between. CDR3 nucleotides: TGTGCCAGCAGCCAGGGGCGGACAGCAACTAATGAAAAACTGTTTTTT. This codes for CASSQGRTATNEKLFF.

The CDR3 DNA follows: TGTGCCAGCAGCCGGACAGGTAGCACAGATACGCAGTATTTT. This codes for CASSRTGSTDTQYF. This rearrangement joins TRBV11-3 to TRBJ2-3; 7 positions match TRBD1. V lost 5 bases and J lost 0; bases outside the gene matches: 2. The CDR3 length is 14 residues. Germline CDR1 reads SGHNT; CDR2 reads YENEEA. Supplemented by reference TRBV11-3 and TRBJ2-3, the full variable domain reads EAGVVQSPRYKIIEKKQPVAFWCNPISGHNTLYWYLQNLGQGPELLIRYENEEAVDDSQLPKDRFSAERLKGVDSTLKIQPAELGDSAVYLCASSRTGSTDTQYFGPGTRLTVL.

This chain links TRBV3-1 (or the pseudogene TRBV3-2) with TRBJ2-2; 9 bases are shared with TRBD2. Germline V lookup: CDR1 LGHDT, CDR2 YNNKEL (reference sequence). The CDR3 runs to 17 residues. Unmatched junction bases numbered 9, after V lost 1 base and J lost 6 bases. This CDR3 reads CASSQGSIAGVAGELFF. The CDR3 DNA is TGTGCCAGCAGCCAAGGGTCGATAGCGGGAGTTGCCGGGGAGCTGTTTTTT.

CDR3 sequence (DNA): TGCAGTGCAACACAGATAGAAGCTTTCTTT. Protein product: CSATQIEAFF. This rearrangement joins TRBV20-1 to TRBJ1-1; D ambiguous. CDR1 is DFQATT, CDR2 SNEGSKA, per germline (reference sequence). The CDR3 totals 10 residues. The V end lost 6 bases, the J end lost 8 bases, and 10 bases lay between the germline ends.

In DNA, the CDR3 is TGTGCCTGGAGTCGGACAGGGAGTATTTACGAGCAGTACTTC. Protein sequence: CAWSRTGSIYEQYF. V usage is TRBV30 and J usage is TRBJ2-7, with 8 positions matching TRBD1. V was clipped by 2 bases and J by 4 bases; unmatched bases: 7. Looked up from germline, CDR1 is GTSNPN and CDR2 is SVGIG (reference sequence). The CDR3 contains 14 residues.